The 8 T cell receptor beta chains below were found in one sample sequenced in a study of blood T cell repertoires in COVID-19. Libraries were prepared by immunoSEQ multiplex PCR; TCRdb keeps only in-frame clonotypes and omits some of them. The sample lists some 400,000 clones; approximately 89% were seen once. Sequenced material: peripheral blood. The receptor source for this set is a woman between 55 and 75 years old with COVID-19, enrolled during active disease.

The rearrangement links TRBV7-6 to TRBJ1-1; 7 positions agree with TRBD1. The V gene's germline CDR1 is SGHVS and CDR2 FNYEAQ. This CDR3 spans 17 amino acids. The junction had 19 bases not matched to a gene; V was cut back by 6 bases and J by 6 bases. The CDR3 coding sequence is TGTGCCAGCAGTCTTTTTACACCGGGACAGCGAGGAGCTGAAGCTTTCTTT. Its translation is CASSLFTPGQRGAEAFF.

This chain links TRBV5-5 with TRBJ1-1; D ambiguous. Germline CDR1 and CDR2: SGHKS and YYEKEE (reference sequence). CDR3 length: 15 amino acids. Trimming removed 5 bases from V and 5 bases from J, with 19 bases in between. CDR3 loop: CASSLTPGRETEAFF. The CDR3 DNA sequence: TGTGCCAGCAGTTTAACACCCGGACGGGAAACTGAAGCTTTCTTT.

This clone was counted a few times. This rearrangement joins TRBV18 to TRBJ1-5, with D maybe TRBD1 (6 bases). With 6 bases removed from V and 7 bases from J, the gap between germline ends came to 16 bases. The germline V gene encodes CDR1 KGHSH and CDR2 LQKENI. This CDR3 contains 14 residues. In nucleotides, the CDR3 is TGTGCCAGCTCCCAACAGGGATCGGGGCAGCCCCAGCATTTT. Its protein is CASSQQGSGQPQHF.

This clone was found once. The rearrangement uses TRBV29-1 and TRBJ1-1; 12 bases match TRBD1. Trimming removed 0 bases from V and 5 bases from J; junction bases left unmatched: 7. This CDR3 region has 16 residues. Germline V gene sequence: CDR1 SQVTM, CDR2 ANQGSEA. For the CDR3, the DNA is TGCAGCGTTGAAGAGAGGGACAGGGGGCTAGGAACTGAAGCTTTCTTT. Its translation is CSVEERDRGLGTEAFF. Together with reference TRBV29-1 and TRBJ1-1, the CDR3 gives the full variable domain: SAVISQKPSRDICQRGTSLTIQCQVDSQVTMMFWYRQQPGQSLTLIATANQGSEATYESGFVIDKFPISRPNLTFSTLTVSNMSPEDSSIYLCSVEERDRGLGTEAFFGQGTRLTVV.

The chain links TRBV6-5 to TRBJ2-2; 11 bases agree with TRBD1. The germline CDR1 and CDR2 sequences are MNHEY and SVGAGI. The V gene end was trimmed by 8 bases and the J gene end by 9 bases; junction bases not matched to a gene: 8. CDR3 length equals 14 residues. CDR3: CASGTGGNRRELFF. In DNA form, the CDR3 reads TGTGCCAGCGGGACAGGGGGGAACCGGAGGGAGCTGTTTTTT.

V and J are TRBV9 and TRBJ1-1; possible D gene TRBD1, 6 bases. The CDR3 has 15 residues. V was cut by 4 bases and J by 1 base, with 14 bases left in between. Germline-derived CDR1 and CDR2 are SGDLS and YYNGEE. The CDR3 DNA is TGTGCCAGCAGCACAACGACAGGTGGGAACACTGAAGCTTTCTTT. Translation gives CASSTTTGGNTEAFF. The variable domain in full, completed from reference TRBV9 and TRBJ1-1, reads DSGVTQTPKHLITATGQRVTLRCSPRSGDLSVYWYQQSLDQGLQFLIQYYNGEERAKGNILERFSAQQFPDLHSELNLSSLELGDSALYFCASSTTTGGNTEAFFGQGTRLTVV.

The chain is built from TRBV24-1 and TRBJ1-2, with D perhaps TRBD1 (5 bases). This CDR3 is 14 amino acids long. CDR1 KGHDR and CDR2 SFDVKD come from the germline V gene. V lost 0 bases and J 5 bases, leaving 9 bases between the germline ends. The CDR3 loop is CATSDLRQPYGYTF. CDR3 in DNA: TGTGCCACCAGTGATTTGCGACAGCCATATGGCTACACCTTC.

This sequence joins TRBV14 and TRBJ1-2; the D gene is possibly TRBD1 (5 bases). CDR3 length: 12 amino acids. V was pared by 1 base and J by 8 bases, with 8 bases between. Germline CDR1 SGHDN, CDR2 FVKESK. The CDR3 is CASSQGGSGYTF. The CDR3, as DNA: TGTGCCAGCAGCCAAGGGGGCTCGGGCTACACCTTC.